This TCR beta chain was documented in a study of blood T cell repertoires in COVID-19. The overall study: PBMCs, B-cell-depleted T cells, or T cells provided the cDNA or gDNA that made up the material.

Membership in each cohort depended on participant-reported clinical history. V lost 4 bases and J 7 bases, leaving 13 bases between the germline ends. In germline, CDR1 is LNHDA, CDR2 SQIVND (reference sequence). There are 13 residues in the CDR3. Authors' data handling: How many nucleated cells were present was estimated from reference gene primer amplification. Method: immunoSEQ multiplex PCR; TCRdb's copy keeps in-frame clones and lacks some. V and J calls and clone size are copied from that table; D and trimming were computed from the DNA. The repertoire holds over 150,000 clones, with roughly 78% as singletons.

The chain recombines TRBV19 with TRBJ1-1, with D perhaps matching TRBD1 (5 bases). Specimen: PBMCs or T cells enriched from blood (not recorded which). This TCR was recovered from a woman between 70 and 85 years old in a cohort exposed to, infected with or recovered from COVID-19 (not recorded which). CDR3 DNA: TGTGCCAGTAGTAGCGCGCAGGGCGGTGAAGCTTTCTTT. Translating it yields CASSSAQGGEAFF.